A single sample gave rise to the 29 T cell receptor beta chains below, sequenced in a study of CD4 and CD8 cells across lung adenocarcinoma regions. TCRdb re-called the PCR reads through MiXCR, storing one row per CDR3 protein. This sample has around 3,900 distinct CDR3 sequences; roughly half occur once, and the top ten carry roughly 20%. Specimen: CD4+ T cells from the margin of a lung tumor. Receptors were obtained from a female donor with lung adenocarcinoma. The CD4 and CD8 labels of this study may be unreliable.

In regard to this clonotype: At one boundary the junction diverges from the germline segment, which might be a read error. The rearrangement uses TRBV6-1 and TRBJ2-4; possibly TRBD1 for D (5 bases). Looked up from germline, CDR1 is MNHNS and CDR2 is SASEGT. The CDR3 spans 16 residues. CDR3 sequence (DNA): TGTGCGAGCAGCGAATTGGGGCTCTGTGCCAAAGATATTCAGTACTTT. It translates to CASSELGLCAKDIQYF.

This clonotype has only a few counts. The chain couples TRBV27 to TRBJ2-3; no firm D call. CDR1 is MNHEY and CDR2 is SMNVEV in the germline V gene (reference sequence). The V end lost 7 bases, the J end lost 2 bases, and 10 bases lay between the germline ends. The CDR3 covers 13 residues. The CDR3 spells CASKLTLTDTQYF. For the CDR3, the DNA is TGTGCCAGCAAACTGACCCTCACAGATACGCAGTATTTT.

The chain employs TRBV20-1 and TRBJ1-4; D gene unclear. V was trimmed by 4 bases and J by 6 bases, leaving 21 bases between them. The CDR3 is 16 residues long. In germline, CDR1 is DFQATT, CDR2 SNEGSKA (reference sequence). The DNA for the CDR3 is TGCAGTGCTAAGTGGGGTTACAGATACCTGGATGAAAAACTGTTTTTT. Translation gives CSAKWGYRYLDEKLFF.

This chain joins TRBV10-3 and TRBJ2-5; either TRBD1 or TRBD2 may fit D (6 bases each). The CDR3 has 14 amino acids. Germline CDR1 ENHRY, CDR2 SYGVKD. This CDR3 is CAGTGGRGQETQYF. DNA of the CDR3: TGTGCGGGCACCGGGGGCCGTGGGCAAGAGACCCAGTACTTC.

J is TRBJ2-1 and V is TRBV10-2, with 7 positions matching TRBD2. CDR3 length: 18 amino acids. Germline V gives CDR1 WSHSY, CDR2 SAAADI. Trimming cost V 0 bases and J 4 bases; bases outside gene matches: 12. The CDR3 region has the DNA TGCGCCAGCAGTGAGTCGAAGTTGACGGGAGGAGGGTACAATGAGCAGTTCTTC. Translating it yields CASSESKLTGGGYNEQFF.

The chain employs TRBV11-3 and TRBJ2-1; no reliable D call. The DNA end favors TRBJ2-5, so the J call may be wrong. The V gene's germline CDR1 is SGHNT and CDR2 YENEEA. This CDR3 comprises 11 residues. CDR3 in amino acids: CASSAVETQYF. CDR3 in DNA: TGTGCCAGCAGCGCCGTGGAGACCCAGTACTTC.

The chain is built from TRBV7-3 and TRBJ2-1; 10 bases are a match to TRBD2. Germline CDR1 is SGHTA and CDR2 is FQGTGA. The CDR3 runs to 15 residues. V shed 0 bases, J shed 9 bases, and the junction held 5 bases outside the gene matches. DNA of the CDR3: TGTGCCAGCAGCTTAACCGGGACTAGCGTCGTTGAGCAGTTCTTC. Its translation: CASSLTGTSVVEQFF.

Worth noting for this clonotype: At one of its ends the junction is not consistent with the germline gene, which may arise from a read error. V gene TRBV25-1 combines with J gene TRBJ2-3, with D tentatively TRBD1 or TRBD2 (5 bases each). Germline CDR1 is MGHDK and CDR2 is SYGVNS. This CDR3 is 13 amino acids long. Here the CDR3 DNA reads TGTGCCAGCAGTGAGGGACCGGGGAATGAGCAGTATTTC. It codes for CASSEGPGNEQYF.

As to this clonotype: One junction end does not reproduce the germline sequence, and a read error may be involved. V gene TRBV6-1 combines with J gene TRBJ2-1, with D perhaps matching TRBD2 (5 bases). The CDR3 loop spans 15 amino acids. Germline CDR1 is MNHNS and CDR2 is SASEGT. The CDR3 nucleotides are TGTGCCAGGAGTGTGCAAGAGGGTACCTACGATGAGCAGTTCTTC. This encodes CARSVQEGTYDEQFF.

This chain joins TRBV10-3 and TRBJ2-3, with a weak D call TRBD1 (5 bases). Germline CDR1 ENHRY, CDR2 SYGVKD. There are 15 residues in the CDR3. V lost 11 bases and J 10 bases, leaving 28 bases between the germline ends. CDR3 DNA: TGTGCCCGGGTGCTACAGGCTGTGAGCACCGAGGCGCAGTATTTT. It translates to CARVLQAVSTEAQYF.

With respect to this clonotype: This sequence may be a read error, since a much larger clone differs from it by one base. The conserved phenylalanine or tryptophan normally closing the CDR3 is absent here, so this likely arose from a read error. The chain joins TRBV3-1 to TRBJ2-5; D gene ambiguous. The CDR3 totals 12 residues. Trimming stripped 1 base from V and 5 bases from J, with 5 bases between. Germline values: CDR1 LGHDT, CDR2 YNNKEL (reference sequence). The CDR3: CASSQGGETQYL. In DNA form, the CDR3 reads TGTGCCAGCAGCCAAGGTGGTGAGACCCAGTACTTG.

This chain uses TRBV4-1 with TRBJ2-3, with TRBD2 identical over 12 bases. Germline assignment: CDR1 MGHRA and CDR2 YSYEKL. This CDR3 is built from 16 residues. Germline trimming cut 3 bases from V and 5 bases from J; bases unmatched to any gene: 6. CDR3 region: CASSQPWTSGVDTQYF. In DNA form, the CDR3 reads TGCGCCAGCAGCCAGCCCTGGACTAGCGGGGTAGATACGCAGTATTTT.

By sample share, this clonotype is medium-sized (0.01 to 0.1%). The V call is TRBV6-1, the J call TRBJ2-1, with unresolved D. TRBJ2-7 explains the end of the DNA better; the J call may be wrong. The length of the CDR3 is 13 residues. Germline V gene data show CDR1 as MNHNS and CDR2 as SASEGT. The CDR3 spells CASSESRPYEQYF. In DNA, the CDR3 is TGTGCCAGCAGTGAAAGTCGGCCATACGAGCAGTACTTC.

The chain joins TRBV7-8 to TRBJ1-1, with a weak D call TRBD1 (5 bases). Deletions cut 8 bases from V and 1 base from J, with 11 bases between. In germline, CDR1 is SGHVS, CDR2 FQNEAQ. The CDR3 is 13 residues long. The CDR3 reads CASSSQENTEAFF. In nucleotides, the CDR3 is TGTGCCAGCTCCTCACAGGAGAACACTGAAGCTTTCTTT.

This rearrangement joins TRBV12-3 or TRBV12-4 to TRBJ2-1, with TRBD1 matching over 7 bases. With V trimmed by 4 bases and J by 10 bases, 10 bases remained unmatched. The CDR3 loop spans 14 amino acids. This CDR3 reads CASSSPGQIREQFF. The CDR3 nucleotides read TGTGCCAGCAGTTCCCCGGGACAGATCAGGGAGCAGTTCTTC.

The chain carries TRBV7-2 and TRBJ2-7, with 7 bases fitting TRBD2. CDR1 and CDR2 from the germline V gene are SGHTA and FQGNSA. V lost 2 bases and J lost 3; bases outside the gene matches: 7. CDR3 length equals 15 residues. The CDR3 nucleotides read TGTGCCAGCAGCTTAAGTCCTAGCGGCAACTACGAGCAGTACTTC. Amino acids: CASSLSPSGNYEQYF.

The chain couples TRBV27 to TRBJ2-1; D ambiguous. This CDR3 has 17 amino acids. V shed 7 bases and J shed 0 bases, with 19 bases lying between them. CDR1 and CDR2 from the germline V gene are MNHEY and SMNVEV (reference sequence). The CDR3 spells CASIGRSPGSSYNEQFF. In DNA form, the CDR3 reads TGTGCCAGCATTGGACGGTCTCCGGGCTCCTCCTACAATGAGCAGTTCTTC.

CDR3 loop: CASSPRTAEEQYF. The CDR3 region has the DNA TGTGCCAGCAGTCCCCGAACCGCGGAAGAGCAGTACTTC. The chain carries TRBV27 and TRBJ2-5; D unclear. There are 13 residues in the CDR3. The germline gives CDR1 MNHEY, CDR2 SMNVEV (reference sequence). V was cut by 5 bases and J by 11 bases, with 18 bases left in between.

The rearrangement links TRBV7-2 to TRBJ2-4; no clear D. V was cut by 0 bases and J by 6 bases, with 9 bases left in between. The CDR3 spans 14 residues. Germline-derived CDR1 and CDR2 are SGHTA and FQGNSA. The DNA of the CDR3 is TGTGCCAGCAGCTTAGCCGCCGGCCTAAACATTCAGTACTTC. Amino acids: CASSLAAGLNIQYF.

The rearrangement links TRBV6-1 to TRBJ2-3; the D gene is possibly TRBD1 (6 bases). Germline CDR1 MNHNS, CDR2 SASEGT. V gave up 8 bases and J gave up 5 bases, with 23 bases separating them. The CDR3 runs to 16 residues. CDR3 protein: CASGPWTDPTGDTQYF. The DNA of the CDR3 is TGTGCCAGCGGCCCTTGGACAGATCCAACGGGAGATACGCAGTATTTT.

This clonotype was seen a handful of times. The CDR3 here is CASSLGRASDGYTF. CDR3 DNA: TGTGCCAGCAGTTTAGGACGAGCTTCTGACGGCTACACCTTC. This chain uses TRBV12-3 or TRBV12-4 with TRBJ1-2; no clear D. The CDR3 loop spans 14 amino acids. The ends were cut back, 1 base at V and 8 bases at J, with 14 bases in the middle.

V usage is TRBV6-5 and J usage is TRBJ1-2, with TRBD1 identical over 8 bases. V shed 2 bases, J shed 3 bases, and the junction held 5 bases outside the gene matches. From germline, CDR1 is MNHEY and CDR2 SVGAGI. The CDR3 is 15 amino acids. The CDR3 loop is CASSYPGTGDYGYTF. The CDR3 DNA follows: TGTGCCAGCAGTTACCCCGGGACAGGTGACTATGGCTACACCTTC.

The V and J genes are TRBV18 and TRBJ2-6; D not certain. Germline V lookup: CDR1 KGHSH, CDR2 LQKENI. Trimming left V 0 bases short and J 0 bases short, with 9 bases between. This CDR3 is built from 17 residues. CDR3 amino acids: CASSPPNSNSGANVLTF. The CDR3 DNA reads as TGTGCCAGCTCACCACCTAACAGTAACTCTGGGGCCAACGTCCTGACTTTC.

The CDR3 bases are TGTGCCAGCAGCAAGACAGGGGGGAACACTGAAGCTTTCTTT. This translates into CASSKTGGNTEAFF. V is TRBV6-1 and J is TRBJ1-1; 9 bases map to TRBD1. V was pared by 6 bases and J by 1 base, with 3 bases of the junction left unmatched. The CDR3 contains 14 residues. CDR1 and CDR2 from the germline V gene are MNHNS and SASEGT.

Notes on this clonotype: The junction and the germline gene differ at one end; a read error may be behind it. The rearrangement joins TRBV4-1 to TRBJ2-4; D might be TRBD2 (7 bases). The CDR3 runs 18 residues. Per the germline V gene, CDR1 is MGHRA and CDR2 is YSYEKL. DNA for the CDR3: TGCGCCAGCAGCCAAGGGGGGGGGGGGCTGTGGGCCAAAAACACGCAGTATTTC. Its translation is CASSQGGGGLWAKNTQYF.

Details on this clonotype: One end of the junction varies from germline; a read error may be responsible. The chain recombines TRBV6-1 with TRBJ2-5; 10 bases match TRBD1. CDR3 length equals 15 residues. Germline V lookup: CDR1 MNHNS, CDR2 SASEGT. CDR3 coding DNA: TGTGCCAGCGGAACCGGGACAGGGGCGCGGAGATACGCAGTATTT. It yields the protein CASGTGTGARRYAVF.

The CDR3: CASSYKEGNYEQYF. CDR3 coding DNA: TGTGCCAGCAGTTACAAGGAAGGGAATTACGAGCAGTACTTC. The chain employs TRBV6-5 and TRBJ2-1; no reliable D call. The DNA end is more similar to TRBJ2-7, so the J call may be wrong. CDR3 size: 14 residues. Germline CDR1 is MNHEY and CDR2 is SVGAGI.

This clonotype was seen a handful of times. V usage is TRBV10-3 and J usage is TRBJ2-7; possible D gene TRBD1, 5 bases. Per the germline V gene, CDR1 is ENHRY and CDR2 is SYGVKD. The CDR3 is 17 residues long. The V and J ends lost 0 bases and 0 bases respectively, with 15 bases between them. This chain's CDR3 is CAISESKSQGYSYEQYF. DNA for the CDR3: TGTGCCATCAGTGAGTCCAAATCGCAGGGTTACTCCTACGAGCAGTACTTC.

The rearrangement links TRBV3-1 to TRBJ2-5; D may be TRBD2 (5 bases). CDR3 length: 18 residues. Germline values: CDR1 LGHDT, CDR2 YNNKEL (reference sequence). V lost 0 bases, J lost 0 bases, and 17 bases lay in between. CDR3 protein: CASSQERELVADQETQYF. The CDR3 coding sequence is TGTGCCAGCAGCCAAGAGCGCGAACTAGTGGCGGACCAAGAGACCCAGTACTTC.